The next 29 T cell receptor beta chains were all read from a single sample in a study of beta chain features in type 1 diabetes. Study-level points and caveats: Type 1 diabetes patients showed a moderate but significant shortening of TCRB CDR3s in all four CD4+ subsets.

Expressed TCRB transcripts were sequenced because the entire RNA isolate underwent reverse transcription. Sequenced by immunoSEQ multiplex PCR; TCRdb stores in-frame clones only, minus some. The sample shows more than 550,000 clones, 11% to 15% of them seen only once. No antigen has been identified for these receptors. Sequences were obtained from naive CD4+ T cells from blood. Source of these receptors: a man aged 18 to 29 with type 1 diabetes.

This clone was seen more than once but under ten times. The rearrangement links TRBV9 to TRBJ1-1, with 7 nucleotides matching TRBD1. The CDR3 sequence is 14 residues long. Germline V gene sequence: CDR1 SGDLS, CDR2 YYNGEE. The V segment lost 3 bases and the J segment 6 bases; nucleotides outside the gene matches: 8. The CDR3 protein is CASSAFTGAPEAFF. The DNA of the CDR3 is TGTGCCAGCAGCGCCTTTACAGGGGCCCCTGAAGCTTTCTTT.

The chain couples TRBV5-1 to TRBJ2-6, with D maybe TRBD1 (5 bases). Germline assignment: CDR1 SGHRS and CDR2 YFSETQ. The CDR3 sequence is 16 residues long. The germline V and J ends were trimmed by 7 bases and 3 bases, with 17 bases remaining between them. CDR3 nucleotides: TGCGCCAGCGCCGCAGGGCCCGGTAGTGGGGCCAACGTCCTGACTTTC. Translating gives CASAAGPGSGANVLTF.

This chain connects TRBV27 to TRBJ2-5; D unresolved. This CDR3 has 15 amino acids. Germline CDR1 is MNHEY and CDR2 is SMNVEV (reference sequence). Trimming removed 1 base from V and 2 bases from J, with 11 bases in between. CDR3 DNA: TGTGCCAGCAGTTTATTTGGGCGTTGGCAAGAGACCCAGTACTTC. This encodes CASSLFGRWQETQYF.

This clone was picked up a small number of times. The chain uses TRBV30 and TRBJ2-4; no reliable D call. CDR3 length: 12 residues. The V end was cut by 2 bases, the J end by 5 bases, with 7 bases between. Germline loops: CDR1 GTSNPN, CDR2 SVGIG (reference sequence). The DNA of the CDR3 is TGTGCCTGGAGTAGGATAGAAAACATTCAGTACTTC. It codes for CAWSRIENIQYF. Full variable domain (remainder filled in from reference TRBV30 and TRBJ2-4): SQTIHQWPATLVQPVGSPLSLECTVEGTSNPNLYWYRQAAGRGLQLLFYSVGIGQISSEVPQNLSASRPQDRQFILSSKKLLLSDSGFYLCAWSRIENIQYFGAGTRLSVL.

This sequence joins TRBV6-5 and TRBJ1-1; no reliable D call. Germline CDR1 is MNHEY and CDR2 is SVGAGI. This CDR3 contains 15 residues. V gave up 7 bases and J gave up 1 base, with 16 bases separating them. CDR3 sequence: CASIPWGGKNTEAFF. The CDR3, as DNA: TGTGCCAGCATCCCCTGGGGAGGGAAGAACACTGAAGCTTTCTTT.

A few counts support this clone. The V call is TRBV2, the J call TRBJ1-1, with 7 bases lining up with TRBD1. Germline CDR1 and CDR2: SNHLY and FYNNEI. V lost 6 bases to trimming and J lost 1 base; unmatched junction nucleotides: 5. CDR3 length equals 14 residues. CDR3 in amino acids: CASSINRGNTEAFF. The CDR3 nucleotides are TGTGCCAGCAGCATTAACAGGGGGAACACTGAAGCTTTCTTT.

This rearrangement joins TRBV18 to TRBJ2-7, with 9 positions matching TRBD1. Germline V gene lookup returns CDR1 KGHSH and CDR2 LQKENI. Trimming removed 4 bases from V and 3 bases from J; junction bases left unmatched: 7. The CDR3 is 15 residues long. DNA for the CDR3: TGTGCCAGCTCACTTTCGGGACAGGGTTTCTACGAGCAGTACTTC. Protein product: CASSLSGQGFYEQYF.

This clone has more than one count but fewer than ten. This chain connects TRBV18 to TRBJ1-5, with 12 bases aligning to TRBD1. CDR3 length: 18 residues. CDR1 and CDR2 from the germline V gene are KGHSH and LQKENI. Trimming cost V 1 base and J 3 bases; bases outside gene matches: 7. The CDR3 DNA reads TGTGCCAGCTCACCACAACGTTCGGGACAGGGGGCCAATCAGCCCCAGCATTTT. Amino acids: CASSPQRSGQGANQPQHF.

The V and J genes are TRBV4-1 and TRBJ1-1, with 7 bases lining up with TRBD1. Trimming removed 6 bases from V and 4 bases from J; junction bases left unmatched: 5. This CDR3 is 13 amino acids long. The germline V gene has CDR1 MGHRA and CDR2 YSYEKL. The CDR3 reads CASRTTGATEAFF. The CDR3 coding sequence is TGCGCCAGCAGGACCACAGGGGCCACTGAAGCTTTCTTT.

This clone occurred a few times. The gene calls are TRBV5-4 and TRBJ2-7; TRBD1 agrees at 7 bases. Germline values: CDR1 SGHNT, CDR2 YYREEE (reference sequence). This CDR3 has 15 residues. After removal of 4 bases from V and 5 bases from J, the junction contained 12 bases not matched to a gene. CDR3 bases: TGTGCCAGCAGCCGCACGGCCACAGGGGAACACGAGCAGTACTTC. It translates to CASSRTATGEHEQYF.

The table lists this clone with a few counts. The rearrangement links TRBV4-1 to TRBJ1-1; no clear D. Between the trimmed V and J ends, which lost 0 bases and 2 bases, there was a span of 16 bases. The CDR3 has 17 residues. CDR1 is MGHRA, CDR2 YSYEKL, per germline. This chain's CDR3 is CASSQEAQAIINTEAFF. The CDR3 DNA reads as TGCGCCAGCAGCCAAGAGGCGCAGGCTATCATTAACACTGAAGCTTTCTTT.

This chain uses TRBV30 with TRBJ1-2; no clear D gene. The CDR3 is made up of 13 amino acids. V was clipped by 0 bases and J by 8 bases, with 13 bases between them. CDR1 is GTSNPN, CDR2 SVGIG, per germline (reference sequence). The chain's CDR3 is CAWSVRVTIGYTF. CDR3 in DNA: TGTGCCTGGAGTGTACGGGTAACTATAGGCTACACCTTC. Complete variable domain (other parts from reference TRBV30 and TRBJ1-2): SQTIHQWPATLVQPVGSPLSLECTVEGTSNPNLYWYRQAAGRGLQLLFYSVGIGQISSEVPQNLSASRPQDRQFILSSKKLLLSDSGFYLCAWSVRVTIGYTFGSGTRLTVV.

This clone was observed a handful of times. The chain links TRBV5-1 to TRBJ1-5, with unresolved D. Germline loops: CDR1 SGHRS, CDR2 YFSETQ. V shed 2 bases and J shed 2 bases, with 17 bases lying between them. This CDR3 has 17 residues. CDR3 loop: CASSFGPQAMGNQPQHF. DNA for the CDR3: TGCGCCAGCAGCTTCGGGCCGCAGGCCATGGGCAATCAGCCCCAGCATTTT.

This clone was recorded a few times. This chain joins TRBV30 and TRBJ2-7; D may be TRBD2 (6 bases). CDR1 is GTSNPN, CDR2 SVGIG, per germline (reference sequence). Deletions cut 4 bases from V and 3 bases from J, with 16 bases between. The CDR3 has 14 amino acids. DNA of the CDR3: TGTGCCTGGACTCCGGGAGAAAAGTACTACGAGCAGTACTTC. Protein product: CAWTPGEKYYEQYF. The complete variable domain, with remaining parts taken from reference TRBV30 and TRBJ2-7, reads SQTIHQWPATLVQPVGSPLSLECTVEGTSNPNLYWYRQAAGRGLQLLFYSVGIGQISSEVPQNLSASRPQDRQFILSSKKLLLSDSGFYLCAWTPGEKYYEQYFGPGTRLTVT.

This clone was seen a handful of times. The V and J genes are TRBV28 and TRBJ2-7; the D is unclear. There are 15 residues in the CDR3. Germline CDR1 MDHEN, CDR2 SYDVKM. Trimming left V 1 base short and J 2 bases short, with 12 bases between. The CDR3 region is CASSLYRTAPYEQYF. Here the CDR3 DNA reads TGTGCCAGCAGTTTATACAGAACAGCCCCCTACGAGCAGTACTTC.

In this sample, this clone turned up a few times. CDR3 sequence: CAWIRGWGGDQETQYF. The CDR3 DNA is TGTGCCTGGATCAGGGGATGGGGAGGGGACCAAGAGACCCAGTACTTC. The genes are TRBV30 and TRBJ2-5; maybe TRBD2 (7 bases). The CDR3 is 16 residues long. The germline V gene encodes CDR1 GTSNPN and CDR2 SVGIG (reference sequence). Deletions cut 4 bases from V and 0 bases from J, with 18 bases between.

Here the CDR3 reads CASSFLAGGSSYEQYF. The CDR3 coding sequence is TGTGCCAGCAGTTTTCTAGCGGGAGGTTCCTCCTACGAGCAGTACTTC. The J gene is TRBJ2-7, the V gene TRBV6-5; 11 bases match TRBD2. CDR1 and CDR2 from the germline V gene are MNHEY and SVGAGI. The CDR3 contains 16 residues. V was pared by 4 bases and J by 0 bases, with 5 bases of the junction left unmatched.

Concerning this clone: Its ends do not fully match the called genes, so a read error is possible. The rearrangement links TRBV10-3 to TRBJ2-1; D call uncertain. Germline V gene lookup returns CDR1 ENHRY and CDR2 SYGVKD. The CDR3 has 15 amino acids. CDR3 region: CASSYRSTAYNEQFF. As DNA, the CDR3 is TGTGCCAGCAGTTACCGATCCACTGCCTACAATGAGCAGTTCTTC.

The rearrangement links TRBV2 to TRBJ1-1, with D hard to call. Per the germline V gene, CDR1 is SNHLY and CDR2 is FYNNEI. This CDR3 is built from 13 residues. Trimming left V 3 bases short and J 2 bases short, with 7 bases between. The CDR3 spells CASSDQANTEAFF. In DNA, the CDR3 is TGTGCCAGCAGTGACCAGGCTAACACTGAAGCTTTCTTT.

V gene TRBV11-1 combines with J gene TRBJ1-6; no reliable D call. Germline V gene sequence: CDR1 SGHAT, CDR2 FQDESV (reference sequence). The length of the CDR3 is 13 residues. The V and J ends lost 3 bases and 11 bases respectively, with 11 bases between them. The CDR3, as DNA: TGTGCCAGCAGCTTGGGAGGGTTTGCACCCCTCCACTTT. This translates into CASSLGGFAPLHF.

In its sample, this clone was seen a few times. This chain connects TRBV7-2 to TRBJ2-7; D may be TRBD1 or TRBD2 (5 bases each). The CDR3 spans 14 residues. The germline V gene encodes CDR1 SGHTA and CDR2 FQGNSA. Trimming cost V 5 bases and J 2 bases, with 13 bases left between them. DNA for the CDR3: TGTGCCAGCAGCCCCGGGACGGCTACCTACGAGCAGTACTTC. It is translated as CASSPGTATYEQYF.

The chain carries TRBV5-1 and TRBJ2-1; the D gene is possibly TRBD1 (6 bases). Trimming shortened V by 1 base and J by 1 base, and 9 bases separated the two germline ends. Germline CDR1 reads SGHRS; CDR2 reads YFSETQ. This CDR3 has 15 amino acids. Here the CDR3 reads CASSLLQGSYNEQFF. CDR3 bases: TGCGCCAGCAGCTTGTTACAGGGTTCCTACAATGAGCAGTTCTTC.

This chain links TRBV7-9 with TRBJ1-5; the D is unclear. CDR3 length equals 13 residues. Germline V gene data show CDR1 as SEHNR and CDR2 as FQNEAQ (reference sequence). V was trimmed by 0 bases and J by 8 bases, leaving 8 bases between them. The CDR3 sequence: CASSLAREEPQHF. CDR3 sequence (DNA): TGTGCCAGCAGCTTAGCCCGAGAGGAGCCCCAGCATTTT.

The chain couples TRBV11-2 to TRBJ2-5; tentative D call: TRBD1 (6 bases). Per germline, CDR1 SGHAT and CDR2 FQNNGV. The CDR3 is 15 amino acids. V lost 5 bases and J 0 bases, leaving 13 bases between the germline ends. CDR3 sequence reads: CASSPQGWYQETQYF. The CDR3 DNA is TGTGCCAGCAGCCCACAGGGATGGTACCAAGAGACCCAGTACTTC.

In the case of this clone: This same CDR3 is encoded by further DNA sequences in the sample. This chain connects TRBV13 to TRBJ2-7, with D unclear. CDR3 length: 12 residues. With 0 bases removed from V and 4 bases from J, the gap between germline ends came to 4 bases. Germline V gene data show CDR1 as PRHDT and CDR2 as FYEKMQ (reference sequence). Here the CDR3 reads CASSLGGYEQYF. The DNA of the CDR3 is TGTGCCAGCAGCTTAGGTGGGTACGAGCAGTACTTC.

The chain is built from TRBV18 and TRBJ2-3, with 13 bases identical to TRBD2. Per the germline V gene, CDR1 is KGHSH and CDR2 is LQKENI. V shed 4 bases and J 3 bases; nucleotides not matched to a gene: 1. The CDR3 covers 15 residues. CDR3 bases: TGTGCCAGCTCACGGGGACTAGCGGGAACAGATACGCAGTATTTT. Protein sequence: CASSRGLAGTDTQYF.

The V call is TRBV5-6, the J call TRBJ2-3; D is unresolved. CDR3 length equals 11 residues. Trimming stripped 6 bases from V and 6 bases from J, with 8 bases between. The V gene's germline CDR1 is SGHDT and CDR2 YYEEEE. CDR3 DNA: TGTGCCAGCACCCGTGGGGATACGCAGTATTTT. It specifies CASTRGDTQYF.

CDR3: CASSQGTGANYGYTF. The CDR3 nucleotides are TGTGCCAGCAGCCAAGGGACAGGGGCGAACTATGGCTACACCTTC. The chain recombines TRBV7-9 with TRBJ1-2, with 10 bases matching TRBD1. The trim removed 5 bases at V and 2 bases at J, leaving 5 bases unmatched. The germline CDR1 and CDR2 sequences are SEHNR and FQNEAQ (reference sequence). The CDR3 contains 15 residues.

This clone came up a few times. A much larger clone differs from this one at a single base, so this may be a read error. This chain connects TRBV11-2 to TRBJ2-3; D uncertain. Trimming removed 4 bases at V and 2 bases at J, with 1 base between. Per the germline V gene, CDR1 is SGHAT and CDR2 is FQNNGV. This CDR3 comprises 11 residues. CDR3 coding DNA: TGTGCCAGCAGCTACACAGATACGCAGTATTTT. Translating gives CASSYTDTQYF.